Listed below are T cell receptor beta chains from one sample, sequenced in a study of cytomegalovirus exposure and HLA in healthy donors. Using immunoSEQ multiplex PCR, the repertoire was profiled, and TCRdb retains in-frame clones only, with some absent. Among approximately 130,000 clones listed, around 84% were seen once. The sequenced sample consisted of PBMCs. The receptors originated from a woman aged 40 to 50 in good health and CMV-seronegative. CDR3s include the opening cysteine and the closing phenylalanine or tryptophan. A D gene is named only where the DNA matches it firmly. Size values are once, few and many counts, or a class for expanded clones, and some rows have none.

cdr3_length	clone_size	v_call	j_call	d_call	cdr3_aa	cdr3_nt
15	few	TRBV7-9	TRBJ1-1	-	CASSPGGGRNTEAFF	TGTGCCAGCAGCCCCGGGGGTGGCAGGAACACTGAAGCTTTCTTT
14	-	TRBV10-1	TRBJ2-2	TRBD2	CASSESSGYEELFF	TGCGCCAGCAGTGAATCTAGCGGGTATGAGGAGCTGTTTTTT
17	-	TRBV2	TRBJ2-6	TRBD1	CASSGDRGYSGANGLTF	TGTGCCAGCAGTGGGGACAGGGGATATTCTGGGGCCAACGGCCTGACTTTC
15	-	TRBV4-3	TRBJ2-1	-	CASSPFLATYNEQFF	TGCGCCAGCAGCCCATTCTTGGCAACCTACAATGAGCAGTTCTTC
20	-	TRBV9	TRBJ2-1	TRBD2	CASSVGLAGGIPRSYNEQFF	TGTGCCAGCAGCGTAGGACTAGCGGGGGGGATCCCACGCTCCTACAATGAGCAGTTCTTC
15	-	TRBV5-4	TRBJ2-3	TRBD2	CASSSLAGGQDTQYF	TGTGCCAGCAGCTCACTAGCGGGAGGGCAAGATACGCAGTATTTT
13	-	TRBV28	TRBJ2-7	TRBD2	CASSTSGSYEQYF	TGTGCCAGCAGTACTAGCGGGAGTTACGAGCAGTACTTC
13	-	TRBV6-1	TRBJ1-4	-	CASQRQVNEKLFF	TGTGCCAGCCAAAGACAGGTTAATGAAAAACTGTTTTTT
19	few	TRBV19	TRBJ1-5	-	CASSMGDGAGEKGDQPQHF	TGTGCCAGTAGTATGGGCGACGGGGCAGGAGAAAAGGGGGATCAGCCCCAGCATTTT
14	few	TRBV18	TRBJ1-1	-	CASSPPQMNTEAFF	TGTGCCAGCTCACCCCCGCAGATGAACACTGAAGCTTTCTTT
14	few	TRBV11-2	TRBJ2-7	-	CASSLSLPPYEQYF	TGTGCCAGCAGCTTAAGCCTGCCGCCCTACGAGCAGTACTTC
17	-	TRBV4-1	TRBJ2-6	TRBD1	CASSLGQGLAGANVLTF	TGCGCCAGCAGCCTTGGACAGGGGTTGGCCGGGGCCAACGTCCTGACTTTC
17	-	TRBV15	TRBJ2-1	TRBD2	CATSREWRGLAASEQFF	TGTGCCACCAGCAGAGAATGGAGAGGACTAGCGGCTTCCGAGCAGTTCTTC
14	-	TRBV6-6	TRBJ2-7	TRBD1	CASSVGQGAYEQYF	TGTGCCAGCAGTGTGGGACAGGGGGCCTACGAGCAGTACTTC
14	-	TRBV6-1	TRBJ1-2	TRBD1	CASSDPRQGGRYTF	TGTGCCAGCAGTGACCCGAGACAGGGGGGGAGATACACCTTC
15	-	TRBV9	TRBJ2-1	-	CASSATGTPNNEQFF	TGTGCCAGCAGCGCCACCGGGACTCCGAACAATGAGCAGTTCTTC
17	-	TRBV14	TRBJ2-7	-	CASSLSGGYFGLGEQYF	TGTGCCAGCAGCCTCAGTGGGGGCTATTTCGGCCTGGGGGAGCAGTACTTC
14	-	TRBV2	TRBJ2-1	TRBD2	CASRAGTSNNEQFF	TGTGCCAGCAGGGCCGGGACTAGCAACAATGAGCAGTTCTTC
14	few	TRBV5-5	TRBJ1-1	TRBD1	CASSSTGKRTEAFF	TGTGCCAGCAGCTCGACAGGGAAACGGACTGAAGCTTTCTTT
13	-	TRBV15	TRBJ2-7	-	CATSVSDSYEQYF	TGTGCCACCAGCGTTAGCGATTCCTACGAGCAGTACTTC
15	-	TRBV7-9	TRBJ1-5	TRBD1	CASSRGTGENQPQHF	TGTGCCAGCAGCCGCGGGACAGGGGAAAATCAGCCCCAGCATTTT
17	few	TRBV28	TRBJ2-3	TRBD1	CASSFRDRALGGDTQYF	TGTGCCAGCAGTTTCCGGGACAGGGCCTTAGGTGGAGATACGCAGTATTTT
13	-	TRBV6-6	TRBJ2-7	-	CAALGSLSYEQYF	TGTGCCGCTCTCGGGAGTCTTTCCTACGAGCAGTACTTC
15	-	TRBV18	TRBJ2-5	TRBD2	CASSAGTSGGETQYF	TGTGCCAGCTCCGCGGGGACTAGCGGGGGAGAGACCCAGTACTTC
14	-	TRBV4-2	TRBJ1-2	-	CASSPYSGGYGYTF	TGTGCCAGCAGCCCATACTCGGGAGGCTATGGCTACACCTTC
16	-	TRBV2	TRBJ2-5	TRBD1	CASSEGGTGGQETQYF	TGTGCCAGCAGTGAGGGGGGGACAGGGGGCCAAGAGACCCAGTACTTC
18	-	TRBV5-1	TRBJ2-2	TRBD2	CASSLGVPSGSHGGELFF	TGCGCCAGCAGCTTGGGTGTTCCTAGCGGGAGTCATGGCGGGGAGCTGTTTTTT
15	-	TRBV5-8	TRBJ2-3	-	CASSLGRESTDTQYF	TGTGCCAGCAGCTTGGGCCGGGAAAGCACAGATACGCAGTATTTT
16	-	TRBV11-3	TRBJ2-1	-	CASSLDSGRGIHEQFF	TGTGCCAGCAGCTTAGATAGCGGCAGGGGGATCCATGAGCAGTTCTTC
15	few	TRBV9	TRBJ2-7	TRBD1	CASSVGTGGYYEQYF	TGTGCCAGCAGCGTAGGGACAGGGGGCTACTACGAGCAGTACTTC
14	-	TRBV7-8	TRBJ2-7	TRBD2	CASSLLLAGGEQYF	TGTGCCAGCAGCTTATTACTAGCGGGAGGCGAGCAGTACTTC
17	-	TRBV2	TRBJ1-4	-	CASSKGVWTREGEKLFF	TGTGCCAGCAGTAAGGGAGTTTGGACTAGGGAGGGCGAAAAACTGTTTTTT
13	-	TRBV2	TRBJ2-7	-	CASSESQVHEQYF	TGTGCCAGCAGTGAAAGTCAGGTACACGAGCAGTACTTC
16	few	TRBV6-5	TRBJ1-2	TRBD1	CASSYSRGQGRYGYTF	TGTGCCAGCAGTTACTCGAGGGGACAGGGGCGCTATGGCTACACCTTC
17	-	TRBV5-6	TRBJ1-2	-	CASSWPGATAGDGGYTF	TGTGCCAGCAGCTGGCCGGGGGCCACAGCGGGGGACGGTGGCTACACCTTC
16	-	TRBV5-1	TRBJ2-1	TRBD1	CASSLEGQGSGTEQFF	TGCGCCAGCAGCTTGGAGGGACAGGGAAGTGGAACTGAGCAGTTCTTC
12	-	TRBV10-2	TRBJ1-1	-	CASSEIAEQAFF	TGCGCCAGCAGTGAGATAGCAGAGCAAGCTTTCTTT
18	-	TRBV5-1	TRBJ2-5	TRBD2	CASSWRASGRGSQETQYF	TGCGCCAGCAGCTGGAGGGCTAGCGGGAGAGGAAGTCAAGAGACCCAGTACTTC
17	once	TRBV12-2	TRBJ2-3	-	CASRSRLTSGRSDTQYF	TGTGCAAGTCGCTCCAGGTTGACTAGCGGGAGGTCAGATACGCAGTATTTT